A selection of T cell receptor beta chains follows, all from one sample in a study of T cell repertoires in cytomegalovirus infection. Using its own MiXCR run on the reads, TCRdb lists one record per CDR3 protein. This sample has roughly 250,000 distinct CDR3 sequences, with 10% to 15% found just once. The sequenced material came from PBMCs. The receptors were sampled from a human donor in good health (CMV status not recorded). Some clones in this sample may be carry-over from other donors' samples. CDR3s include the opening cysteine and the closing phenylalanine or tryptophan. Each record gives: D gene, clone size, J gene, V gene, CDR3 DNA, CDR3 protein. D genes are given only for firm matches. Some rows have no size entry. The others give once, few or many, or a class for an expanded clone.

TRBD1 - TRBJ2-7 TRBV23-1 TGCGCCAGCAGTCAATCGTCAGGACAGGGAATGGGGCAGTACTTC CASSQSSGQGMGQYF
- few TRBJ1-4 TRBV29-1 TGCAGCGTTGAAGATCTAACTGGCGTAGACGAAAAACTGTTTTTT CSVEDLTGVDEKLFF
TRBD1 few TRBJ1-4 TRBV28 TGTGCCAGCAGTTTTGGGGTGGGGGGACAGGGTAATGAAAAACTGTTTTTT CASSFGVGGQGNEKLFF
TRBD2 - TRBJ2-5 TRBV7-8 TGTGCCAGCAGCCCCCGGACTAGCGGGAGGGAATATCAAGAGACCCAGTACTTC CASSPRTSGREYQETQYF
- - TRBJ2-7 TRBV5-5 TGTGCCAGCAGCCGGAAAGGGGCCTACGAGCAGTACTTC CASSRKGAYEQYF
TRBD2 - TRBJ2-5 TRBV19 TGTGCCAGTAGTATAGGACGTTCCAGCGGGAGGGTCGGAGAGACCCAGTACTTC CASSIGRSSGRVGETQYF
- - TRBJ1-2 TRBV28 TGTGCCAGCAATCCTAGCCCACAGAACTATGGCTACACCTTC CASNPSPQNYGYTF
TRBD2 - TRBJ2-3 TRBV4-3 TGCGCCAGCAGCCAAGAGAAGACTAGCGTAGATACGCAGTATTTT CASSQEKTSVDTQYF
TRBD2 many TRBJ2-1 TRBV7-2 TGTGCCAGCAGCTTCAAGACACTAGCGCCCAATGAGCAGTTCTTC CASSFKTLAPNEQFF
- many TRBJ1-3 TRBV29-1 TGCAGCGTGGAGGTTTGGGACCGTGGAAACACCATATATTTT CSVEVWDRGNTIYF
- once TRBJ1-5 TRBV20-1 TGCAGTGCTCACGGACTCGACAATCAGCCCCAGCATTTT CSAHGLDNQPQHF
- many TRBJ1-5 TRBV7-2 TGTGCCAGCAGCTTCGCCGGACCCCACCTAGATCAGCCCCAGCATTTT CASSFAGPHLDQPQHF
- many TRBJ1-2 TRBV28 TGTGCCAGCAGCACCCTATTACCGAACTATGGCTACACCTTC CASSTLLPNYGYTF
- many TRBJ1-2 TRBV7-2 TGTGCCAGCAGCTTAGGGAGGACGGGCCGTGGCTACACCTTC CASSLGRTGRGYTF
- - TRBJ2-1 TRBV29-1 TGCAGCGTTGGGAGTAGGTTCAATGAGCAGTTCTTC CSVGSRFNEQFF
- few TRBJ1-5 TRBV28 TGTGCCAGCAGTTTGATACAGGGTGGGATCTCCGATCAGCCCCAGCATTTT CASSLIQGGISDQPQHF
TRBD1 many TRBJ1-1 TRBV28 TGTGCCAGCGCACGGACAGGGAGGCCGAACACTGAAGCTTTCTTT CASARTGRPNTEAFF
- few TRBJ1-4 TRBV2 TGTGCCAGCAGTCAAGGACAGCATGGGAATGAAAAACTGTTTTTT CASSQGQHGNEKLFF
- - TRBJ2-7 TRBV7-2 TGTGCCAACAGCAACTACAGGGGAGGGTACGGGCAGTACTTC CANSNYRGGYGQYF
- many TRBJ2-5 TRBV12-3/TRBV12-4 TGTGCCAGCAGTTTAGTAACTAAAGAGACCCAGTACTTC CASSLVTKETQYF
- few TRBJ2-1 TRBV28 TGTGCCAGCAGTTCCACGACTAGGCCCCCAAGGAATGAGCAGTTCTTC CASSSTTRPPRNEQFF
- - TRBJ2-7 TRBV5-1 TGCACCAGCAGCAACCCTACGGACGACTCCTACGAGCAGTACTTC CTSSNPTDDSYEQYF
TRBD2 many TRBJ2-3 TRBV28 TGTGCCAGCAGCCTCAGCGGGAGGAATACAGATACGCAGTATTTT CASSLSGRNTDTQYF